The TCR beta chain under discussion was sequenced for a study of OX40 agonist ivuxolimab in advanced cancers. About the study: Dose-escalation patients' cancers were hepatocellular carcinoma, melanoma, renal cell or head and neck cancer. General observations from the study: The CD4+ and CD8+ T cells in the blood had expanded clonally by week 6 at 0.1 to 3.0 mg/kg. Expansion of clones was among the lowest in partial responders at 0.1-3.0 mg/kg.

TCRdb's table, derived via immunoSEQ multiplex PCR, lists solely in-frame clones and lacks some. The sample consists of tens of thousands of clones, over 70% of them appearing once. As concerns this clone: Its antigen remains unknown.

Autoimmune disease history or systemic immunosuppression was exclusionary. From germline, CDR1 is SNHLY and CDR2 FYNNEI. This CDR3 contains 15 residues. Trimming shortened V by 6 bases and J by 1 base, and 15 bases separated the two germline ends. Specimen: CD4+ or CD8+ T cells sorted from blood, collected in a trial of the OX40 agonist ivuxolimab. This chain joins TRBV2 and TRBJ1-1; TRBD1 is a possible D gene (5 bases). The receptor was isolated from an adult with an advanced solid tumor such as melanoma, head and neck, liver or kidney cancer. CDR3 region: CASSVIPGTNTEAFF. CDR3 sequence (DNA): TGTGCCAGCAGCGTAATTCCCGGGACGAACACTGAAGCTTTCTTT. The full variable domain, in which reference TRBV2 and TRBJ1-1 provide the parts outside the CDR3, is EPEVTQTPSHQVTQMGQEVILRCVPISNHLYFYWYRQILGQKVEFLVSFYNNEISEKSEIFDDQFSVERPDGSNFTLKIRSTKLEDSAMYFCASSVIPGTNTEAFFGQGTRLTVV.